These 2 T cell receptor beta chains share one sample of origin, sequenced in a study of T cells in women clearing cervical HPV infection. Profiled with immunoSEQ multiplex PCR; TCRdb holds only in-frame clones, not every one. The sample has tens of thousands of clones. Sequencing input: blood buffy coat. The receptor set was obtained from a woman aged 18-70 years with a cervical HPV16 infection that either progressed to CIN3+ or cleared (not recorded which).

Of note for this clone: The junction shows a germline mismatch at one end, possibly a read error. Other DNA variants within this sample encode the same CDR3. The part of the CDR3 DNA that was read is TGCGCCAGCAGCTTGGGACTCGGAAACACG. This codes for CASSLGLGNT. The whole CDR3 reads CASSLGLGNTIYF. The chain has TRBV5-1 and TRBJ1-3; D unclear. From the germline J gene comes the end of the CDR3, since the read stops 3 residues before it. Germline V gene data show CDR1 as SGHRS and CDR2 as YFSETQ. The CDR3 loop spans 13 amino acids.

Regarding this clone: With the read ending 3 residues before the CDR3 end, the germline J gene is used to fill in that end. The V gene is TRBV18, the J gene TRBJ1-2; TRBD1 is a possible D gene (5 bases). The CDR3 is 17 residues long. Germline assignment: CDR1 KGHSH and CDR2 LQKENI. The CDR3 is CASSPVRGGRRTDTYTF. CDR3 DNA, as far as it was read: TGTGCCAGCTCACCAGTCCGGGGGGGACGACGCACAGATACC.